This paragraph reports one T cell receptor beta chain. Its target is unknown. The data were obtained in a study of OX40 agonist ivuxolimab in advanced cancers. Overall study findings and caveats: Researchers report that CD8+ T cells had, on average, more expanded clones than CD4+. At doses 0.1 to 3.0 mg/kg, CD4+ and CD8+ clones expanded.

The CDR3 sequence is 18 residues long. V gave up 3 bases and J gave up 4 bases; unmatched junction bases: 15. Per germline, CDR1 MDHEN and CDR2 SYDVKM. Blood draws occurred at baseline, cycle 4 day 1, and cycle 7 day 1. The assay was immunoSEQ multiplex PCR, and TCRdb's table has in-frame clones only and misses some. The table has 65,000 to 80,000 clones, roughly nine tenths seen once. The V and J genes are TRBV28 and TRBJ2-1; 7 positions match TRBD2. The sequence derives from an adult with an advanced solid tumor such as melanoma, head and neck, liver or kidney cancer. The sequenced sample was CD4+ or CD8+ T cells sorted from blood, obtained in a trial of the OX40 agonist ivuxolimab. In nucleotides, the CDR3 is TGTGCCAGCAGTTTGTCCCCACTCGGGGGGAGGGGTTACAATGAGCAGTTCTTC. It is translated as CASSLSPLGGRGYNEQFF.